What follows describes a single T cell receptor (beta chain). Its target is unknown. This sample was taken from a study of cytomegalovirus exposure and HLA in healthy donors. PCR employed 60 Vbeta and 13 Jbeta primers. Data came from immunoSEQ multiplex PCR; TCRdb stores just in-frame clones and leaves some out. This sample's table has about 58,000 clones. The study's findings and limits: A later analysis showed that HLA-associated TCR beta chains had undergone more clonal expansion than equally common others.

The specimen sequenced was PBMCs. This clonotype was obtained from a woman aged 18-29 years in good health and CMV-seronegative.

CDR3 sequence (DNA): TGTGCCAGCAGCGTGGGACAGGCGAGGGAGACCCAGTACTTC. It is translated as CASSVGQARETQYF. The rearrangement links TRBV13 to TRBJ2-5, with 8 bases identical to TRBD1. The germline CDR1 and CDR2 sequences are PRHDT and FYEKMQ (reference sequence). The CDR3 has 14 amino acids. The V gene end was trimmed by 5 bases and the J gene end by 5 bases; junction bases not matched to a gene: 7.